These 3 T cell receptor beta chains originate from one sample sequenced in a study of T cells in women clearing cervical HPV infection. Generated by immunoSEQ multiplex PCR, the TCRdb table keeps only in-frame clones and is missing some. This listing includes 40,000 to 60,000 clones. The sequenced sample consisted of blood buffy coat. All receptors derive from a woman between 18 and 75 years old with a cervical HPV16 infection that either progressed to CIN3+ or cleared (not recorded which).

In regard to this clone: The read gets to within 3 residues of the CDR3 end, and the germline J gene fills in the rest. The chain uses TRBV7-6 and TRBJ2-2; 9 nucleotides agree with TRBD2. The CDR3 contains 17 residues. CDR1 is SGHVS and CDR2 is FNYEAQ in the germline V gene. The CDR3 sequence is CASSLSASGAGANVLFF. The CDR3 DNA, read in part, is TGTGCCAGCAGCTTATCGGCTAGCGGGGCTGGGGCCAACGTG.

About this clone: The read falls 3 residues short of the CDR3 end, and the missing part is taken from the germline J gene. This chain joins TRBV11-2 and TRBJ1-1, with D possibly matching TRBD1 (5 bases). V was trimmed by 2 bases and J by 6 bases, leaving 16 bases between them. CDR1 is SGHAT, CDR2 FQNNGV, per germline. The CDR3 contains 15 residues. This CDR3 is CASSLRVGRVAEAFF. Partial CDR3 DNA: TGTGCCAGCAGCTTAAGGGTGGGCAGGGTAGCTGAA.

In regard to this clone: Sequencing ends 3 residues short of the CDR3 end; the germline J gene provides the rest. The chain employs TRBV7-2 and TRBJ2-3; a weak D match, TRBD1 (6 bases). From germline, CDR1 is SGHTA and CDR2 FQGNSA. This CDR3 region has 14 residues. The chain's CDR3 is CASSPTTRGIPQYF. CDR3 bases read: TGTGCCAGCAGCCCGACCACCAGGGGTATACCG.